These 23 T cell receptor beta chains originate from one sample sequenced in a study of blood T cell repertoires in COVID-19. The method was immunoSEQ multiplex PCR; TCRdb's version includes in-frame clones alone and lacks a portion of them. The sample shows some 230,000 clones, 75% to 90% of them seen only once. Sequencing used peripheral blood. The source of these receptors is a woman aged 80 or over with COVID-19, enrolled during active disease.

This chain connects TRBV27 to TRBJ1-2, with TRBD1 identical over 7 bases. The CDR3 runs 13 residues. CDR1 is MNHEY, CDR2 SMNVEV, per germline (reference sequence). The V and J ends lost 5 bases and 4 bases, in that order; junction bases with no gene match: 4. DNA for the CDR3: TGTGCCAGCAGTCGGACAGGTCGCTATGGCTACACCTTC. Protein sequence: CASSRTGRYGYTF.

The rearrangement joins TRBV10-3 to TRBJ1-5, with D unclear. The V and J ends lost 7 bases and 7 bases respectively, with 14 bases between them. There are 13 residues in the CDR3. Per the germline V gene, CDR1 is ENHRY and CDR2 is SYGVKD. The CDR3 DNA reads as TGTGCCATCAATCAGGAGGAGGGACAGCCCCAGCATTTT. This gives the protein CAINQEEGQPQHF.

This clone was seen a single time. The rearrangement joins TRBV7-6 to TRBJ2-1, with 11 nucleotides matching TRBD2. V lost 1 base, J lost 5 bases, and 13 bases stayed unmatched. CDR3 length: 19 residues. Germline V lookup: CDR1 SGHVS, CDR2 FNYEAQ. The CDR3 sequence: CASSLVPLAGGGGNNEQFF. The CDR3 DNA reads TGTGCCAGCAGCTTAGTGCCTCTAGCGGGAGGTGGCGGGAACAATGAGCAGTTCTTC.

The chain joins TRBV6-1 to TRBJ1-5; D remains ambiguous. Germline loops: CDR1 MNHNS, CDR2 SASEGT. The CDR3 contains 14 residues. The V end lost 3 bases, the J end lost 7 bases, and 13 bases lay between the germline ends. CDR3 in amino acids: CASSEDDRGQPQHF. Here the CDR3 DNA reads TGTGCCAGCAGTGAGGACGATCGCGGGCAGCCCCAGCATTTT.

The chain recombines TRBV11-1 with TRBJ1-4; 10 bases align to TRBD1. The CDR3 runs to 14 residues. V lost 5 bases, J lost 7 bases, and 4 bases stayed unmatched. In germline, CDR1 is SGHAT, CDR2 FQDESV (reference sequence). The CDR3 coding sequence is TGTGCCAGCAGCCTGGGACAGGGGATTGAAAAACTGTTTTTT. This translates into CASSLGQGIEKLFF.

The rearrangement uses TRBV11-2 and TRBJ2-3; D perhaps matches TRBD1 (6 bases). Germline V gives CDR1 SGHAT, CDR2 FQNNGV. The CDR3 consists of 16 residues. V lost 3 bases and J lost 0, with 13 bases in between. The CDR3 DNA is TGTGCCAGCAGCTTGGGGACAATTTCTAGCACAGATACGCAGTATTTT. Translation: CASSLGTISSTDTQYF.

The chain links TRBV5-5 to TRBJ2-4; 10 bases are a match to TRBD1. V lost 3 bases, J lost 7 bases, and 10 bases stayed unmatched. Germline V gives CDR1 SGHKS, CDR2 YYEKEE (reference sequence). The CDR3 consists of 16 residues. The CDR3 region has the DNA TGTGCCAGCAGCTGGGGGACAGGGGAGAGGGGGAACATTCAGTACTTC. Amino acid sequence: CASSWGTGERGNIQYF.

Here the CDR3 reads CASRNSPEAFF. The CDR3, as DNA: TGTGCCAGCAGAAACAGTCCTGAAGCTTTCTTT. V usage is TRBV11-2 and J usage is TRBJ1-1, with no clear D. V was shortened by 6 bases and J by 6 bases, with 8 bases between the two germline ends. The germline CDR1 and CDR2 sequences are SGHAT and FQNNGV. The CDR3 length is 11 residues.

This chain uses TRBV18 with TRBJ2-1; 14 nucleotides line up with TRBD2. CDR1 is KGHSH, CDR2 LQKENI, per germline. This CDR3 has 16 amino acids. V trimming: 3 bases; J trimming: 9 bases; junction bases outside the gene matches: 7. The CDR3 sequence: CASSPRLAGGISEQFF. The CDR3 DNA follows: TGTGCCAGCTCACCGAGACTAGCGGGGGGGATAAGTGAGCAGTTCTTC.

V usage is TRBV2 and J usage is TRBJ1-6; 10 positions match TRBD1. The germline CDR1 and CDR2 sequences are SNHLY and FYNNEI. V dropped 7 bases and J dropped 8; count of bases not matched to a gene: 5. The CDR3 length is 14 residues. The CDR3 loop reads CASTRTGGYSPLHF. DNA of the CDR3: TGTGCCAGCACCCGGACAGGGGGATATTCACCCCTCCACTTT.

The chain couples TRBV28 to TRBJ2-7; TRBD2 aligns across 8 bases. After removal of 3 bases from V and 4 bases from J, the junction contained 5 bases not matched to a gene. This CDR3 is built from 14 residues. CDR1 is MDHEN and CDR2 is SYDVKM in the germline V gene. The CDR3 DNA follows: TGTGCCAGCAGTTTGACGGGAGGGCGGTACGAGCAGTACTTC. Translated: CASSLTGGRYEQYF.

This chain links TRBV23-1 with TRBJ1-3, with 9 bases fitting TRBD1. TRBV23-1 is assigned to the ORF class and has an uncertain function. This CDR3 has 17 residues. V lost 3 bases to trimming and J lost 0 bases; unmatched junction nucleotides: 6. The CDR3 sequence: CASSHLGQGNSGNTIYF. In nucleotides, the CDR3 is TGCGCCAGCAGTCACCTGGGACAGGGCAACTCTGGAAACACCATATATTTT.

V and J are TRBV18 and TRBJ1-3, with TRBD1 identical over 7 bases. This CDR3 has 16 residues. The germline gives CDR1 KGHSH, CDR2 LQKENI. The V gene end was trimmed by 4 bases and the J gene end by 3 bases; junction bases not matched to a gene: 9. The CDR3 loop is CASSLYDRVFGNTIYF. For the CDR3, the DNA is TGTGCCAGCTCACTTTACGACAGGGTATTTGGAAACACCATATATTTT.

This clone was observed a single time. The rearrangement links TRBV7-6 to TRBJ1-5, with D possibly TRBD1 on 6 matching bases. V was cut by 5 bases and J by 0 bases, with 20 bases left in between. The length of the CDR3 is 18 residues. Germline V gene lookup returns CDR1 SGHVS and CDR2 FNYEAQ. CDR3 coding DNA: TGTGCCAGCAGCCCCGAGGGGGGGGGAGGCTATAGCAATCAGCCCCAGCATTTT. It is translated as CASSPEGGGGYSNQPQHF.

CDR3 protein: CASSPPPLSYEQYF. The CDR3 region has the DNA TGTGCCAGCAGCCCCCCTCCCCTCTCCTACGAGCAGTACTTC. This chain joins TRBV11-2 and TRBJ2-7; D ambiguous. Germline V gene sequence: CDR1 SGHAT, CDR2 FQNNGV. Trimming left V 5 bases short and J 0 bases short, with 11 bases between. This CDR3 region has 14 residues. Drawing the rest from reference TRBV11-2 and TRBJ2-7, the complete variable domain is EAGVAQSPRYKIIEKRQSVAFWCNPISGHATLYWYQQILGQGPKLLIQFQNNGVVDDSQLPKDRFSAERLKGVDSTLKIQPAKLEDSAVYLCASSPPPLSYEQYFGPGTRLTVT.

The chain carries TRBV7-2 and TRBJ2-4; tentative D call: TRBD1 (6 bases). Germline CDR1 is SGHTA and CDR2 is FQGNSA. With 5 bases removed from V and 0 bases from J, the gap between germline ends came to 20 bases. The CDR3 totals 18 residues. CDR3 residues: CASSTQGVHVLAKNIQYF. The DNA for the CDR3 is TGTGCCAGCAGCACACAGGGAGTTCATGTACTAGCCAAAAACATTCAGTACTTC.

The chain couples TRBV6-5 to TRBJ1-4, with D possibly TRBD1 on 6 matching bases. CDR3 size: 15 residues. The germline CDR1 and CDR2 sequences are MNHEY and SVGAGI. V lost 0 bases to trimming and J lost 8 bases, with 13 bases between them. CDR3 sequence: CASSYSNRAQEKLFF. In DNA, the CDR3 is TGTGCCAGCAGTTACTCGAACAGGGCGCAGGAAAAACTGTTTTTT.

This clone appeared once. The chain recombines TRBV29-1 with TRBJ2-1; 7 nucleotides agree with TRBD2. This CDR3 has 13 residues. Germline V gene lookup returns CDR1 SQVTM and CDR2 ANQGSEA. The junction had 3 bases not matched to a gene; V was cut back by 7 bases and J by 0 bases. In nucleotides, the CDR3 is TGCAGCGGGGACTACAGCTCCTACAATGAGCAGTTCTTC. It is translated as CSGDYSSYNEQFF.

This clone has only a few counts. The chain couples TRBV19 to TRBJ1-1, with TRBD1 identical over 7 bases. CDR3 length equals 14 residues. V lost 2 bases and J lost 2; bases outside the gene matches: 2. Germline V gene data show CDR1 as LNHDA and CDR2 as SQIVND (reference sequence). The CDR3 sequence: CASSINRGNTEAFF. In DNA, the CDR3 is TGTGCCAGTAGTATAAACAGGGGAAACACTGAAGCTTTCTTT.

CDR3 sequence reads: CASSLDSHYGYTF. CDR3 DNA sequence: TGTGCCAGCAGTCTCGACAGTCACTATGGCTACACCTTC. V usage is TRBV7-2 and J usage is TRBJ1-2; the D gene is possibly TRBD1 (5 bases). V gave up 6 bases and J gave up 3 bases, with 11 bases separating them. The CDR3 is 13 residues long. Germline V gene data show CDR1 as SGHTA and CDR2 as FQGNSA.

The genes are TRBV28 and TRBJ1-1; TRBD1 matches at 8 bases. Germline loops: CDR1 MDHEN, CDR2 SYDVKM. The ends lost 6 bases at V and 5 bases at J; junction bases unmatched: 2. The CDR3 runs to 12 residues. The CDR3 loop reads CASRDRVTEAFF. CDR3 coding DNA: TGTGCCAGCAGGGACAGGGTGACTGAAGCTTTCTTT.

The chain is built from TRBV5-4 and TRBJ2-7, with 13 bases aligning to TRBD2. V shed 6 bases and J 2 bases; nucleotides not matched to a gene: 8. The germline CDR1 and CDR2 sequences are SGHNT and YYREEE (reference sequence). This CDR3 is built from 16 residues. The DNA of the CDR3 is TGTGCCAGCAAGAGGGGGGGACTAGCGGGACCCTACGAGCAGTACTTC. This encodes CASKRGGLAGPYEQYF.

This clone came up once. The chain combines TRBV13 with TRBJ1-5; maybe TRBD1 (5 bases). There are 15 residues in the CDR3. V lost 5 bases and J lost 7, with 18 bases in between. CDR1 and CDR2 from the germline V gene are PRHDT and FYEKMQ (reference sequence). The CDR3 DNA is TGTGCCAGCAGCGAGGGGAGGCCGAGGGGCCAGCCCCAGCATTTT. This gives the protein CASSEGRPRGQPQHF.